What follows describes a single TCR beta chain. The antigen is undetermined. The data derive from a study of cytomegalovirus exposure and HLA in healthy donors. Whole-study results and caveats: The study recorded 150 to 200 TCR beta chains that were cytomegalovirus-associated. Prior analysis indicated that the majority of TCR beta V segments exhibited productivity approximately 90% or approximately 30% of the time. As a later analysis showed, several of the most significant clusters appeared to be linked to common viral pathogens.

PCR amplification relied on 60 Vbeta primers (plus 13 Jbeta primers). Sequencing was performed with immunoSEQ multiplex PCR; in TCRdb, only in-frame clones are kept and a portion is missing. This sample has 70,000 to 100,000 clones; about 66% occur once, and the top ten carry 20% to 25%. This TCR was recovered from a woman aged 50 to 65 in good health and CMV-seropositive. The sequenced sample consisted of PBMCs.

CDR3 nucleotide sequence: TGTGCCAGCAGTGGGAGGCGGGCAAACACCGGGGAGCTGTTTTTT. Its translation is CASSGRRANTGELFF. The V call is TRBV6-5, the J call TRBJ2-2, with a possible D match to TRBD2 (6 bases). Germline values: CDR1 MNHEY, CDR2 SVGAGI. Deletions cut 5 bases from V and 2 bases from J, with 12 bases between. CDR3 length: 15 amino acids.